This T cell receptor beta chain was retrieved from a study of T cells in Graves' hyperthyroidism and ophthalmopathy. Remarks on this clonotype: Antigen: not known. A much bigger clone sits one base away, suggesting this may be a read error.

General study findings and limits: Most clonotypes expanded in the thyroid (above 0.001) were also present in blood.

This CDR3 has 14 residues. From RNA transcripts, TCR beta CDR3 regions were amplified. HTBI primers were the set used in a first-round RT-PCR of the TCR CDR3. TCRdb redid the calling of the multiplex PCR reads with MiXCR, one entry per CDR3 protein. Among around 350,000 distinct CDR3 sequences listed, about 15% were seen once. Among ophthalmopathy patients, the Clinical Activity Score reached at least 3, the NOSPECS grade reached at least 4, and duration remained under 3 months. It was uncontrolled infection, other autoimmune disease, pregnancy or lactation that excluded patients. Source material for PBMCs was over 7.5 ml fresh peripheral blood.

The receptor was derived from a woman in her 30s with Graves' ophthalmopathy. The chain uses TRBV12-3 or TRBV12-4 and TRBJ2-2, with D tentatively TRBD1 or TRBD2 (5 bases each). Material: blood. The CDR3 DNA follows: TGTACCAGCAGTTTATCGGGGACGGCCGGGGAGCTGTTTTTT. Translating it yields CTSSLSGTAGELFF.